This TCR beta chain was identified during a study of shared clonotypes between healthy human individuals. Donation came from healthy HIV-negative adults that had no recent acute infections or vaccinations. All donors were Caucasian adults living in Nashville, Tennessee. The study, taken as a whole, reports: All-four-donor shared clonotypes had higher generation probabilities than non-shared clonotypes did. Naive subsets typically showed greater estimated richness than memory subsets.

Points on this clone: Its specificity is not known.

Sequenced by immunoSEQ multiplex PCR; TCRdb stores in-frame clones only, minus some. The data hold 1.6 million or so clones, with roughly 97% observed a single time. V was trimmed by 0 bases and J by 0 bases, leaving 10 bases between them. Germline V gives CDR1 GTSNPN, CDR2 SVGIG (reference sequence). The CDR3 extends over 15 amino acids. The J gene is TRBJ2-3, the V gene TRBV30, with D perhaps matching TRBD2 (5 bases). The sequenced sample consisted of naive CD4+ T cells sorted from blood. Subset indicated: CD45RA+ positively selected. The clonotype was recovered from a man in his thirties or forties in good health. The CDR3 nucleotides are TGTGCCTGGAGTGTACCCCCGGGAAGCACAGATACGCAGTATTTT. Protein sequence: CAWSVPPGSTDTQYF.